This T cell receptor beta chain was observed in a study of CD8 T cells in ankylosing spondylitis (dated by TCRdb to about 2017). With respect to the entire study: T cell receptor beta repertoires were profiled in healthy donors and ankylosing spondylitis patients so that disease-linked TCR variants could be found. The full study cohort comprised 20 to 25 ankylosing spondylitis patients and 110 or so healthy donors. Peripheral blood was sampled, and synovial fluid was additionally collected from ankylosing spondylitis patients.

TCRdb records Illumina HiSeq 2500 as the sequencer. TCR beta libraries were prepared by quantitative 5'-RACE with molecular barcodes. Per the original workflow: Disease-linked TCR variants were identified with a new computational method built on a probabilistic model of VDJ rearrangement. TCRdb reprocessed the public reads (quality trimming at Q25 with fastp, clone calling with MiXCR) and kept in-frame beta chains. Every distinct CDR3 protein forms one entry, paired with its most common genes and DNA. The V and J calls here are based on TCRdb, not the publication. The sample table shows roughly 250,000 distinct CDR3 sequences, and about 9.1% are seen once. The top ten clonotypes cover under 7.5% of the sample. The study at large found these results: According to the report, matched synovial fluid samples from ankylosing spondylitis patients were significantly enriched for the disease-linked clones. In peripheral blood, the disease-linked clones were found at relatively low frequencies and had a CD8+ phenotype. Some motif variants were previously reported in synovial fluid and blood of reactive arthritis patients, suggesting common disease-initiation mechanisms. Blood from ankylosing spondylitis patients appeared to be characterized by a TCR beta motif made up of under ten highly homologous amino acid variants.

This clonotype occurred many times. It has no known antigen specificity. Nothing much larger sits one base from this clone, and base qualities are not available. V and J lose 1 base and 9 bases, and a span of 31 bases separates them. From the germline V gene (reference sequence), CDR1 is DFQATT and CDR2 is SNEGSKA. Its CDR3 holds 18 amino acids, cysteine through phenylalanine. The sequence is cut down to CDR3 DNA, 54 bases in frame from base 1. Input material: blood, either unsorted or a sorted T cell fraction (not recorded which). This clonotype was obtained from a male donor with ankylosing spondylitis or in good health (not recorded which). The rearrangement combines TRBV20-1 with TRBJ2-7; no confident D gene assignment can be made. The nucleotides read TGCAGTGCTAGAGCTGCAGCCTCACTCCGAAACAGAAAGACTGGGCAGTACTTC. This translates into CSARAAASLRNRKTGQYF.